The entry below describes one T cell receptor beta chain. Produced via immunoSEQ multiplex PCR; TCRdb's table is partial and in-frame only. The sample carries approximately 210,000 clones, roughly 80% recorded once. The V gene's germline CDR1 is DFQATT and CDR2 SNEGSKA (reference sequence). The CDR3 length is 11 residues. The V end lost 6 bases, the J end lost 9 bases, and 14 bases lay between the germline ends. This sample is drawn from a study of blood T cell repertoires in COVID-19. The receptor was derived from a human donor in a cohort sampled during active COVID-19. The sample taken for sequencing was peripheral blood. The chain carries TRBV20-1 and TRBJ1-2; D unclear. CDR3 sequence reads: CSAPRGPSYTF. The CDR3 DNA follows: TGCAGTGCCCCCCGCGGCCCCAGCTACACCTTC.